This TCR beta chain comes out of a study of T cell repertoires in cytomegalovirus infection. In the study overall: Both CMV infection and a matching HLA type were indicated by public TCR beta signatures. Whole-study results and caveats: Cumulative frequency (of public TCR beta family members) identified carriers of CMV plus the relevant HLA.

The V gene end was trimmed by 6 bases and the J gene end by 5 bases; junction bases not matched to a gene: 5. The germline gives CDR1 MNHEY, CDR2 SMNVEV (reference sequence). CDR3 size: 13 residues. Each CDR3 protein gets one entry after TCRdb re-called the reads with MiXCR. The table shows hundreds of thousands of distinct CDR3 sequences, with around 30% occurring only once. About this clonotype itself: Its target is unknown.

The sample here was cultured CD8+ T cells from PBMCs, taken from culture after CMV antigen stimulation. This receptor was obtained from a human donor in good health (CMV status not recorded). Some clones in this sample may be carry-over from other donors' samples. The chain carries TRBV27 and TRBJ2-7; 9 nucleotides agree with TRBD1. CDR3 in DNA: TGTGCCAGCAGCCGCCGGACAGGGGACGAGCAGTACGTC. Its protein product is CASSRRTGDEQYV.